Shown below are 26 T cell receptor beta chains from a single sample sequenced in a study of STAT5B mutations in CD4+ large granular lymphocyte leukemia. The repertoire was sequenced with immunoSEQ multiplex PCR; TCRdb's copy has only in-frame clones and lacks some. In the table there are around 47,000 clones, about 80% of which are singletons. Sequenced input: CD4+ T cells from blood buffy coats. The receptors were sampled from a human donor in good health.

This chain joins TRBV7-9 and TRBJ2-7; 8 bases fit TRBD2. This CDR3 contains 13 residues. The V gene's germline CDR1 is SEHNR and CDR2 FQNEAQ (reference sequence). V dropped 5 bases and J dropped 7; count of bases not matched to a gene: 7. CDR3 region: CASSPYLAGEQYF. As DNA, the CDR3 is TGTGCCAGCAGCCCCTATCTAGCGGGTGAGCAGTACTTC.

The chain recombines TRBV18 with TRBJ2-7; D uncertain. CDR3 length: 14 amino acids. The germline CDR1 and CDR2 sequences are KGHSH and LQKENI. Between the trimmed V and J ends, which lost 0 bases and 2 bases, there was a span of 8 bases. This CDR3 reads CASSPPARTYEQYF. As DNA, the CDR3 is TGTGCCAGCTCACCACCGGCCAGAACCTACGAGCAGTACTTC.

The chain joins TRBV19 to TRBJ2-5; D call uncertain. The V gene's germline CDR1 is LNHDA and CDR2 SQIVND (reference sequence). V was clipped by 6 bases and J by 5 bases, with 10 bases between them. The CDR3 has 12 amino acids. The CDR3 coding sequence is TGTGCCAGTAGCTTCGTCGGGGAGACCCAGTACTTC. The encoded protein is CASSFVGETQYF.

DNA of the CDR3: TGTGCCAGCAGCAAAGGTTGGGAGACAGGGCTAACCTACGAGCAGTACTTC. Its translation: CASSKGWETGLTYEQYF. V is TRBV21-1 and J is TRBJ2-7; the table's D call of TRBD1 was not tested on the DNA. TRBV21-1 constitutes a pseudogene. The CDR3 runs to 17 residues.

The V gene is TRBV15, the J gene TRBJ1-3; D remains ambiguous. The CDR3 loop spans 14 amino acids. V lost 3 bases and J 0 bases, leaving 6 bases between the germline ends. The germline CDR1 and CDR2 sequences are LNHNV and YYDKDF (reference sequence). The CDR3 DNA reads TGTGCCACCAGCAGGGCATTCTCTGGAAACACCATATATTTT. This gives the protein CATSRAFSGNTIYF. Using reference TRBV15 and TRBJ1-3 for the parts outside the CDR3, the full variable domain is DAMVIQNPRYQVTQFGKPVTLSCSQTLNHNVMYWYQQKSSQAPKLLFHYYDKDFNNEADTPDNFQSRRPNTSFCFLDIRSPGLGDTAMYLCATSRAFSGNTIYFGEGSWLTVV.

The V call is TRBV21-1, the J call TRBJ2-7; the table names TRBD2, a call not compared with the DNA. TRBV21-1 is a pseudogene. The CDR3 sequence is 17 residues long. The CDR3 region is CASSGLGASGGTYEQYF. The CDR3 DNA reads TGTGCCAGCAGCGGCCTAGGGGCTAGCGGGGGTACCTACGAGCAGTACTTC.

This clone turned up a few times. This chain connects TRBV6-5 to TRBJ1-2, with D hard to call. The CDR3 is 14 residues long. The V end was cut by 0 bases, the J end by 4 bases, with 9 bases between. The germline V gene encodes CDR1 MNHEY and CDR2 SVGAGI. The CDR3 nucleotides read TGTGCCAGCAGTTACTCGCAAGGTGTCTATGGCTACACCTTC. Residues: CASSYSQGVYGYTF.

The chain is built from TRBV7-7 and TRBJ2-5; 10 nucleotides line up with TRBD1. CDR1 is SSHAT, CDR2 FNYEAQ, per germline (reference sequence). V was clipped by 6 bases and J by 2 bases; unmatched bases: 6. The CDR3 consists of 15 residues. The CDR3 DNA reads as TGTGCCAGCAGACAAGGGACAGGGGAACAAGAGACCCAGTACTTC. It is translated as CASRQGTGEQETQYF.

The chain recombines TRBV5-1 with TRBJ2-2, with 8 positions matching TRBD2. The CDR3 loop spans 15 amino acids. The germline gives CDR1 SGHRS, CDR2 YFSETQ. J gave up 4 bases and V 6 bases, and 8 bases lay outside the gene matches. CDR3 amino acids: CASNLQRGGTGELFF. CDR3 nucleotide sequence: TGCGCCAGCAACCTACAACGGGGGGGCACCGGGGAGCTGTTTTTT.

This clone was recorded once. The chain recombines TRBV5-1 with TRBJ2-5; TRBD2 might be the D (5 bases). The germline gives CDR1 SGHRS, CDR2 YFSETQ. V was trimmed by 7 bases and J by 5 bases, leaving 15 bases between them. This CDR3 spans 13 amino acids. The CDR3 loop is CASRTYFGETQYF. DNA for the CDR3: TGCGCCAGCCGGACTTACTTTGGGGAGACCCAGTACTTC.

This chain links TRBV10-3 with TRBJ2-3; 7 bases agree with TRBD1. The CDR3 loop spans 14 amino acids. From germline, CDR1 is ENHRY and CDR2 SYGVKD. Unmatched junction bases numbered 1, after V lost 2 bases and J lost 2 bases. This CDR3 is CAISEDRDTDTQYF. The DNA for the CDR3 is TGTGCCATCAGTGAGGACAGGGACACAGATACGCAGTATTTT.

This clone was seen a few times. This chain connects TRBV18 to TRBJ1-1; D gene ambiguous. Germline CDR1 and CDR2: KGHSH and LQKENI. Trimming stripped 1 base from V and 0 bases from J, with 0 bases between. The CDR3 length is 12 residues. CDR3 region: CASSPLNTEAFF. The DNA of the CDR3 is TGTGCCAGCTCACCACTGAACACTGAAGCTTTCTTT.

V gene TRBV5-1 combines with J gene TRBJ1-1; D call uncertain. Per germline, CDR1 SGHRS and CDR2 YFSETQ. The CDR3 has 12 residues. Trimming stripped 2 bases from V and 1 base from J, with 3 bases between. The CDR3 protein is CASSLTNTEAFF. CDR3 bases: TGCGCCAGCAGCTTAACGAACACTGAAGCTTTCTTT. Drawing the rest from reference TRBV5-1 and TRBJ1-1, the complete variable domain is KAGVTQTPRYLIKTRGQQVTLSCSPISGHRSVSWYQQTPGQGLQFLFEYFSETQRNKGNFPGRFSGRQFSNSRSEMNVSTLELGDSALYLCASSLTNTEAFFGQGTRLTVV.

V and J are TRBV4-1 and TRBJ1-1, with TRBD1 identical over 8 bases. The CDR3 consists of 16 residues. The V segment lost 0 bases and the J segment 1 base; nucleotides outside the gene matches: 4. Germline V gives CDR1 MGHRA, CDR2 YSYEKL. CDR3 DNA sequence: TGCGCCAGCAGCCAAGACCAGGGGGCCAGGAACACTGAAGCTTTCTTT. Translated: CASSQDQGARNTEAFF.

V is TRBV5-1 and J is TRBJ1-1; D remains unclear. With 4 bases removed from V and 4 bases from J, the gap between germline ends came to 14 bases. The CDR3 is 14 residues long. Germline assignment: CDR1 SGHRS and CDR2 YFSETQ. CDR3 residues: CASSPAGYVTEAFF. In DNA form, the CDR3 reads TGCGCCAGCAGCCCAGCGGGGTATGTCACTGAAGCTTTCTTT.

This clone was recorded once. The chain recombines TRBV4-2 with TRBJ1-1, with no clear D. The ends were cut back, 4 bases at V and 0 bases at J, with 9 bases in the middle. CDR1 is LGHNA, CDR2 YNFKEQ, per germline. The CDR3 is made up of 14 amino acids. This CDR3 is CASSPSQVNTEAFF. Written as DNA, the CDR3 is TGTGCCAGCAGCCCCTCGCAAGTGAACACTGAAGCTTTCTTT.

The chain uses TRBV5-1 and TRBJ2-5; 9 nucleotides line up with TRBD2. The CDR3 contains 14 residues. V gave up 10 bases and J gave up 5 bases; unmatched junction bases: 12. Germline CDR1 reads SGHRS; CDR2 reads YFSETQ. DNA of the CDR3: TGCGCCTCCAGGGGCGGGGGGGCTACGGAGACCCAGTACTTC. Translating gives CASRGGGATETQYF.

The gene calls are TRBV6-1 and TRBJ1-5; TRBD1 aligns across 9 bases. The CDR3 runs to 15 residues. Per germline, CDR1 MNHNS and CDR2 SASEGT. The J segment lost 5 bases and the V segment lost 6 bases, leaving 8 bases of the junction unmatched. The CDR3 region is CASRVWTGDDQPQHF. The DNA of the CDR3 is TGTGCCAGCAGGGTTTGGACAGGGGACGATCAGCCCCAGCATTTT.

The chain joins TRBV6-5 to TRBJ1-5; TRBD1 matches 12 bases. The V and J ends lost 6 bases and 7 bases, in that order; junction bases with no gene match: 7. Looked up from germline, CDR1 is MNHEY and CDR2 is SVGAGI. The CDR3 covers 15 residues. The CDR3 bases are TGTGCCAGCAGACGGGGACAGGGGGCAAGACAGCCCCAGCATTTT. Its protein is CASRRGQGARQPQHF.

The V call is TRBV5-4, the J call TRBJ2-1; D ambiguous. The germline V gene encodes CDR1 SGHNT and CDR2 YYREEE (reference sequence). Trimming took 0 bases from V and 3 from J, leaving 10 bases between them. CDR3 size: 15 residues. CDR3 sequence (DNA): TGTGCCAGCAGCTTGGAAGGGTCTCTCTACAATGAGCAGTTCTTC. Encoded protein: CASSLEGSLYNEQFF.

A note on this clone: This sample also contains other DNA sequences that code for the same CDR3. The J gene is TRBJ1-3, the V gene TRBV6-5; D call uncertain. V shed 2 bases and J shed 8 bases, with 13 bases lying between them. Germline V gene data show CDR1 as MNHEY and CDR2 as SVGAGI. The CDR3 sequence is 14 residues long. CDR3 region: CASSYRDAADTIYF. In DNA, the CDR3 is TGTGCCAGCAGTTACCGAGACGCGGCGGACACCATATATTTT.

The count of this clone is one. The sample has other DNA sequences that encode this CDR3 too. This rearrangement joins TRBV11-2 to TRBJ2-5; D is unresolved. This CDR3 has 12 residues. V was clipped by 1 base and J by 4 bases, with 4 bases between them. Per the germline V gene, CDR1 is SGHAT and CDR2 is FQNNGV. CDR3 coding DNA: TGTGCCAGCAGCTTAGTGGGAGAGACCCAGTACTTC. It yields the protein CASSLVGETQYF.

This chain links TRBV28 with TRBJ1-5; D is unclear. The length of the CDR3 is 15 residues. Trimming pared 6 bases from V and 4 bases from J, leaving 16 bases between. From germline, CDR1 is MDHEN and CDR2 SYDVKM. The CDR3 loop reads CASRNIGSTNQPQHF. The DNA for the CDR3 is TGTGCCAGCAGAAATATCGGGAGCACTAATCAGCCCCAGCATTTT.

The genes are TRBV19 and TRBJ2-7; D could derive from TRBD1 or TRBD2 (5 bases each). The CDR3 covers 13 residues. Germline V lookup: CDR1 LNHDA, CDR2 SQIVND (reference sequence). V was cut by 6 bases and J by 6 bases, with 15 bases left in between. The CDR3 is CASSSGARGEQYF. CDR3 DNA sequence: TGTGCCAGTAGCTCCGGGGCCCGCGGCGAGCAGTACTTC.

V gene TRBV10-3 combines with J gene TRBJ1-4; possibly TRBD1 for D (6 bases). V gave up 4 bases and J gave up 8 bases, with 20 bases separating them. Germline lookup yields CDR1 ENHRY and CDR2 SYGVKD. The CDR3 runs to 16 residues. CDR3 protein: CAISGSPDSSAEKLFF. The DNA for the CDR3 is TGTGCCATCAGTGGGTCTCCGGACAGTTCGGCCGAAAAACTGTTTTTT.

This chain connects TRBV11-2 to TRBJ1-2; no clear D. Deletions cut 0 bases from V and 2 bases from J, with 7 bases between. The CDR3 is made up of 14 amino acids. Looked up from germline, CDR1 is SGHAT and CDR2 is FQNNGV. CDR3 sequence (DNA): TGTGCCAGCAGCTTAGAACCGGCCAACTATGGCTACACCTTC. It specifies CASSLEPANYGYTF.